The subject of this entry is one T cell receptor beta chain. This clone showed up just once. The antigen it binds to is not known. Qualities for individual bases were not recorded, and no much larger clone is one base off. This specimen's time point label, per the study, means: baseline before first vaccination. Vaccinee samples were obtained from the UK trials COV001 and COV002, which included a single-blind randomized controlled phase 2/3 trial of AZD1222 (ChAdOx1 nCoV-19) in healthy adults. For TCRbeta chain sequencing, PBMC samples were collected from trial participants at day 0 and at day 28 after the second dose. CDR1 is given as SGHTA and CDR2 as FQGNSA, both from the germline V gene. Clipping removes 2 bases from V and 2 bases from J, with 5 as the unmatched junction base count. The CDR3 runs 17 residues from the cysteine to the phenylalanine. Of the read, only the CDR3 DNA is kept; its 51 bases are in frame from base 1.

This specimen belongs to a study of T cell responses to AZD1222 COVID-19 vaccine (dated by TCRdb to the early 2020s). About the full investigation: AZD1222 recipients whose second dose came at about 4 weeks and those whose second dose came at about 12 weeks were combined into one group, since spike-specific TCR depth and breadth did not differ between the two schedules. TCR sequencing was performed for approximately 240 trial participants, of whom about 210 were given two doses of AZD1222 and approximately 25 were given two doses of MenACWY control vaccine. Trial participants were enrolled into age subgroups of 18-55, 56-69 and 70-plus years, which contained around 150, 29 and 61 TCR-sequenced participants, respectively. Results and caveats for the whole study, not just this receptor: In the small 56-69-year group, the increase in depth fell short of significance, most likely because of low power. Participants were mostly white British, with more females than males. The authors suggested clonal diversity may have been underestimated. The whole spike protein was spanned by vaccine-associated CD4 TCRs, and dominant responses were seen in regions 160-218 and 743-854. Conclusions about previously exposed vaccinees were limited because only six AZD1222 recipients were SARS-CoV-2 seropositive at baseline. Epitopes outside the regions mutated in the B.1.351 and B.1.1.7 variants were reportedly recognized by nearly half of the unique spike-specific TCRs. Because no samples from the day 14 peak response were available, repertoires could be characterized only after the peak T cell response. After two AZD1222 doses, spike-specific TCR breadth and depth were significantly higher than at day 0 and than in MenACWY recipients.

The CDR3 regions of human TCRbeta chains were analyzed by immunosequencing. In the paper's pipeline: Repertoire TCRs were matched against a reference library of SARS-CoV-2-specific TCRs generated with the MIRA antigen-specificity platform. Breadth meant the fraction of unique TCRs that were SARS-CoV-2-associated, whereas depth meant the fraction of total T cells that were SARS-CoV-2-associated. Using the MIRA data, each spike-specific TCR was assigned both to the spike region to which the TCR was reactive and to a CD4 or CD8 class. Log10-transformed breadth and depth values were compared by one-way ANOVA with Sidak's multiple comparisons tests. TCRdb's version of the immuneACCESS table is confined to in-frame rearrangements and falls short of the full clone set. An unresolved V gene accounts for under half of the shortfall where checked; the remainder is of unknown origin. The V and J calls and clone size come from that table; D and trimming were worked out from the DNA. Across this sample there are around 150,000 clones, with 80% to 95% seen only once. The ten largest account for 2.3% of the sample.

The rearrangement combines TRBV7-2 with TRBJ2-3, with 12 bases in between that match TRBD2. The sequencing here drew on peripheral blood, taken on day 0 of AZD1222 vaccination. This clonotype originated in an adult in good health. The nucleotides read TGTGCCAGCAGCTTAACCGGGACTAGCGGGTACACAGATACGCAGTATTTT. Translated, this gives CASSLTGTSGYTDTQYF.